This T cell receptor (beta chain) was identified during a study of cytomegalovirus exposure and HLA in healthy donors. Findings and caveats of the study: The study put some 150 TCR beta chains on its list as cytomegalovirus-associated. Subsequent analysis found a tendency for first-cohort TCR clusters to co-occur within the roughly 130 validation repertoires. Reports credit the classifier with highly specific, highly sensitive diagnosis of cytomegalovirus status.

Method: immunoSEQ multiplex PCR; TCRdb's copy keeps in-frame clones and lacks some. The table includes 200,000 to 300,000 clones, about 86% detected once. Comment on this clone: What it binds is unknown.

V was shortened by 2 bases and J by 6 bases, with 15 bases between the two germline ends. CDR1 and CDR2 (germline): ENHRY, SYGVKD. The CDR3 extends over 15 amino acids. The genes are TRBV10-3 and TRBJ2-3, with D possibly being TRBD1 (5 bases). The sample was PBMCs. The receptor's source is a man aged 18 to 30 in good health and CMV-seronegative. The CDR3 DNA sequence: TGTGCCATCAGTGAGGGATGGGAAGGGGTCGATACGCAGTATTTT. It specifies CAISEGWEGVDTQYF.